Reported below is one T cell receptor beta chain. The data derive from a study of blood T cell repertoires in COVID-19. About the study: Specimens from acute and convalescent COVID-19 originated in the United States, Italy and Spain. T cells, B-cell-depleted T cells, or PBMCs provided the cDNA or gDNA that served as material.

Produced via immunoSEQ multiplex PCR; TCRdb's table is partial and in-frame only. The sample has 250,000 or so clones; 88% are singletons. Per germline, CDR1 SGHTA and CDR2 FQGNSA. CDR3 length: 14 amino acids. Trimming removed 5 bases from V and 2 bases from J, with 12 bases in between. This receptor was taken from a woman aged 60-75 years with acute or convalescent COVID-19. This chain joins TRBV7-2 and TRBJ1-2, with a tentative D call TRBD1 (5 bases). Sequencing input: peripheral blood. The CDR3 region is CASSLSAGNYGYTF. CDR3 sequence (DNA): TGTGCCAGCAGCCTATCGGCAGGGAACTATGGCTACACCTTC.